The 9 T cell receptor beta chains given below trace back to one sample, sequenced in a study of control samples from healthy donors and cancer patients (dated by TCRdb to 2019 to 2021). Library preparation used the immunoSEQ multiplex PCR assay. Not all clones reach the TCRdb copy of this immuneACCESS table, which keeps in-frame sequences only. Checked studies attribute under half of the gap to unresolved V genes and leave the rest unexplained. This sample lists around 130,000 clones; about 95% were detected once. Clones ranked in the top ten supply less than 4% of the sample. Source material: blood. These receptors were obtained from a man aged 25-45 years in good health.

The chain couples TRBV9 to TRBJ2-5, with unresolved D. CDR1 and CDR2 (germline): SGDLS, YYNGEE. Deletions cut 0 bases from V and 5 bases from J, with 14 bases between. This CDR3 region has 15 residues. CDR3 DNA: TGTGCCAGCAGCGTAGGAATCCCGGCTCGGGAGACCCAGTACTTC. Translated, it gives CASSVGIPARETQYF.

The chain combines TRBV6-5 with TRBJ1-2; tentative D call: TRBD1 (5 bases). V was trimmed by 0 bases and J by 4 bases, leaving 9 bases between them. The CDR3 contains 14 residues. The germline V gene encodes CDR1 MNHEY and CDR2 SVGAGI. CDR3 region: CASSYSGGSYGYTF. The DNA for the CDR3 is TGTGCCAGCAGTTACTCTGGGGGGTCCTATGGCTACACCTTC.

This clone was recorded once. The chain joins TRBV30 to TRBJ1-2; 9 bases are shared with TRBD1. CDR1 GTSNPN and CDR2 SVGIG come from the germline V gene (reference sequence). The CDR3 loop spans 15 amino acids. V gave up 2 bases and J gave up 7 bases; unmatched junction bases: 11. CDR3 DNA: TGTGCCTGGAGTCAAATCGGGACAGGGAGTAGTGGCTACACCTTC. Translated, it gives CAWSQIGTGSSGYTF.

This chain connects TRBV15 to TRBJ2-7, with 7 bases lining up with TRBD1. The CDR3 runs 14 residues. Trimming removed 5 bases from V and 1 base from J; junction bases left unmatched: 5. Germline V lookup: CDR1 LNHNV, CDR2 YYDKDF (reference sequence). The CDR3: CATSPTGISYEQYF. For the CDR3, the DNA is TGTGCCACCAGCCCGACAGGGATTTCCTACGAGCAGTACTTC.

This sequence joins TRBV12-3 or TRBV12-4 and TRBJ2-7; 10 bases are a match to TRBD1. The CDR3 sequence is 13 residues long. With V trimmed by 7 bases and J by 4 bases, 4 bases remained unmatched. The CDR3 bases are TGTGCCAGCACCGGGGACAGGGGATACGAGCAGTACTTC. It encodes CASTGDRGYEQYF.

The rearrangement uses TRBV20-1 and TRBJ2-1; D remains unclear. The CDR3 extends over 11 amino acids. V lost 4 bases and J 13 bases, leaving 14 bases between the germline ends. The V gene's germline CDR1 is DFQATT and CDR2 SNEGSKA (reference sequence). This chain's CDR3 is CSATAGPQQFF. DNA for the CDR3: TGCAGTGCTACAGCCGGGCCCCAACAGTTCTTC.

The rearrangement joins TRBV2 to TRBJ2-1, with D uncertain. Looked up from germline, CDR1 is SNHLY and CDR2 is FYNNEI. Trimming took off 5 bases at V and 4 bases at J, with 15 bases between the two ends. This CDR3 region has 15 residues. Here the CDR3 reads CASSLTSPGYNEQFF. The CDR3 DNA reads as TGTGCCAGCAGTCTGACCTCGCCGGGTTACAATGAGCAGTTCTTC.

A word on this clone: One junction end does not reproduce the germline sequence, and a read error may be involved. The chain employs TRBV2 and TRBJ2-5; 7 nucleotides match TRBD1. The length of the CDR3 is 13 residues. CDR1 is SNHLY and CDR2 is FYNNEI in the germline V gene. The CDR3 DNA reads TGTGCAAGCACAGGGGACAGACAAGAGACCCAGTACTTC. This sequence encodes CASTGDRQETQYF.

The chain uses TRBV7-8 and TRBJ2-7; D gene unclear. The CDR3 extends over 13 amino acids. V lost 1 base and J lost 4, with 8 bases in between. Germline assignment: CDR1 SGHVS and CDR2 FQNEAQ. The CDR3 protein is CASSLGGGYEQYF. CDR3 coding DNA: TGTGCCAGCAGCTTAGGGGGTGGGTACGAGCAGTACTTC.